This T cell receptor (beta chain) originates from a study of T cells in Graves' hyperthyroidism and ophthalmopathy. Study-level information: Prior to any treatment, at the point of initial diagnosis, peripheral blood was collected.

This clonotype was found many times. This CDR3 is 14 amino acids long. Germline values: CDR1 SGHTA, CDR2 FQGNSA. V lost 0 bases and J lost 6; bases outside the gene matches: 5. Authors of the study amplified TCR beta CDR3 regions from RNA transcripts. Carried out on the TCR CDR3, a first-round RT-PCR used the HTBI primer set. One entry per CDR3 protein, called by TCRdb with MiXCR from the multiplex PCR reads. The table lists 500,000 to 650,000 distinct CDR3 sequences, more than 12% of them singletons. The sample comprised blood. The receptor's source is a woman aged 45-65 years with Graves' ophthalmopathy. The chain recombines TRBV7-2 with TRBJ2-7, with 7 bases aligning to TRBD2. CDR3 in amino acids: CASSLAGGLVEQYF. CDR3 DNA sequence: TGTGCCAGCAGCTTAGCGGGAGGGTTGGTCGAGCAGTACTTC. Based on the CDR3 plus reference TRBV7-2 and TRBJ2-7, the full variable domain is GAGVSQSPSNKVTEKGKDVELRCDPISGHTALYWYRQSLGQGLEFLIYFQGNSAPDKSGLPSDRFSAERTGGSVSTLTIQRTQQEDSAVYLCASSLAGGLVEQYFGPGTRLTVT.